This T cell receptor (beta chain) was documented in a study of cytomegalovirus exposure and HLA in healthy donors. Whole-study results and caveats: Whilst most TCR sequences proved rare, a subset of public TCRs occurred across many donors. According to the study, 150 to 200 TCR beta chains were cytomegalovirus-associated.

V was clipped by 3 bases and J by 6 bases, with 15 bases between them. The CDR3 runs 15 residues. Germline V lookup: CDR1 SGHTA, CDR2 FQGTGA. Generated by immunoSEQ multiplex PCR, the TCRdb table keeps only in-frame clones and is missing some. The sample contains approximately 170,000 clones, 91% of which appear only once. While the first cohort had some 700 subjects, the donors belonged to the separate validation cohort of over a hundred subjects. In regard to this clone: Its specificity is unknown.

The chain is built from TRBV7-3 and TRBJ2-1; weak D call: TRBD1 (6 bases). Sequenced sample: PBMCs. This receptor was taken from a woman between 18 and 29 years old in good health and CMV-seropositive. The CDR3 DNA follows: TGTGCCAGCAGCTTTACAGGGATAGGGGTCAATGAGCAGTTCTTC. Translating gives CASSFTGIGVNEQFF.